This entry is about one TCR beta chain. This clonotype was found many times. The antigen it binds to is not known. Per-base quality was not reported, and no clone a single base away is much larger than it. Sample treatment or condition, as interpreted from the label and publication: live attenuated yellow fever vaccine strain. At each blood-draw timepoint, two biological replicates of bulk PBMCs were collected. A standard Ficoll-Paque protocol was used to isolate PBMCs from peripheral blood. RNA was extracted with TriZol from bulk PBMCs, CD4 and CD8 fractions, and dextramer-positive and dextramer-negative fractions. The CDR3 contains 15 residues, cysteine and phenylalanine counted. Just the 45-base CDR3 DNA is kept, in frame starting at base 1. Relative to germline, V is missing 6 bases and J is missing 1 base, with 4 bases of the junction outside any gene match. The data were produced on an Illumina NovaSeq 6000. TCR cDNA was synthesized by 5'RACE template switching, through which a universal primer site and unique molecular identifiers were introduced. Priming of cDNA synthesis was performed from both the TCR alpha and TCR beta constant segments. Two PCR steps were used to amplify libraries, with sample barcodes and sequencing adapters being added in the second step. Sequencing of the libraries was done on either Illumina HiSeq 2500 (2x100 bp) or NovaSeq (2x150 bp). The study's processing was this. Demultiplexing of reads and collapsing into UMI consensus sequences were performed with MIGEC, and V(D)J alignment was carried out with MiXCR. Clonotypes responding to the vaccine were identified with edgeR on replicate PBMC samples, with the criteria of FDR below 0.01 and a log2 fold change above 5 up to day 15. Each bulk clonotype was labeled CD4 or CD8 based on which sequenced repertoire, CD4 or CD8, contained the clonotype at higher abundance. TCRdb ran its own pipeline on the public reads, namely fastp trimming at Q25 and MiXCR clone calling, and kept in-frame beta chains. Each CDR3 protein appears once, grouped with its most common genes and DNA. These V and J calls rely on TCRdb rather than the paper's analysis. Recorded for this sample are hundreds of thousands of distinct CDR3 sequences; around 4% of them occurred a single time. Of the sample, about a quarter is held by the ten largest clones.

The data were obtained in a study of T cells after yellow fever vaccination (dated by TCRdb to about 2019). In the study overall: The SMART-Seq v4 Ultra Low Input RNA kit was used to prepare libraries from fractions with low cell numbers. To follow T-cell clones before and after primary and booster YFV17D yellow fever vaccination, bulk TCR alpha and beta repertoires were sequenced over time. Blood was drawn at multiple timepoints before and after primary and secondary immunization, with bulk PBMC replicates and cell subsets isolated. Two healthy male donors, one aged 18 to 29 and one aged 30 to 40 years, made up the cohort. What the authors observed across the whole study: A small fraction of clonotypes appeared in both the CD4 and CD8 compartments, likely as a result of convergent recombination. Because only two donors were included in the study, the extent to which the findings can be generalized is limited. Because abundant contaminating clonotypes from the bulk population could be contained in FACS-sorted repertoires, computational filtering was required. After the booster, most of the clones that had expanded following primary vaccination were detected again (just under 97% of CD4 and around nine tenths of CD8), which suggests that memory was broadly maintained. Compared with the primary T-cell response, the secondary T-cell response was weaker but faster, peaking on day 5 rather than day 15.

The rearranged segments are TRBV12-3 or TRBV12-4 and TRBJ2-2; TRBD1 fits 8 bases in the junction. The source is a man aged 18 to 30 who received the YFV17D yellow fever vaccine. Sequencing used PBMCs, obtained on the day of the yellow fever booster vaccination. In nucleotides, the sequence is TGTGCCAGCAGACACGACAGGGGGAACACCGGGGAGCTGTTTTTT. Its amino acids are CASRHDRGNTGELFF.